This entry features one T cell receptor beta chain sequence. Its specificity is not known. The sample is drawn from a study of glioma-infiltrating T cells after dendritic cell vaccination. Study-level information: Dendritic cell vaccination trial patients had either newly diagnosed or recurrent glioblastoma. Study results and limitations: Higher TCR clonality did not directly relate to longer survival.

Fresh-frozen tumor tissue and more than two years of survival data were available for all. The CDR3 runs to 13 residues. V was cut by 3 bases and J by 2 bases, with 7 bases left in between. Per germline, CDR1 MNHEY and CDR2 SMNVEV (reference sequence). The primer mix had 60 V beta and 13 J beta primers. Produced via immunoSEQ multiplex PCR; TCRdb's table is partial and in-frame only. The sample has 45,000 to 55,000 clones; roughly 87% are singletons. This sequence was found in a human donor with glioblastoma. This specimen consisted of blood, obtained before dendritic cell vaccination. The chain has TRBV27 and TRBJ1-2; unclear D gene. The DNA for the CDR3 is TGTGCCAGCAGTTTGTCGGAGAACTATGGCTACACCTTC. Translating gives CASSLSENYGYTF.